This T cell receptor (beta chain) stems from a study of naive and memory T cell subsets. An oligonucleotide containing a UMI was ligated to the 3' end of TCR cDNA. Four PCR rounds used nested alpha and beta constant region primers plus the SP2 primer. From the 5' RACE reads, TCRdb called clonotypes with MiXCR, one entry per CDR3 protein. The table includes 50,000 or so distinct CDR3 sequences, 7% to 8.5% detected once. CDR3 length equals 13 residues. Trimming took 8 bases from V and 5 from J; bases not matched to a gene: 5. CDR1 and CDR2 from the germline V gene are ENHRY and SYGVKD. This clonotype was found many times.

The gene calls are TRBV10-3 and TRBJ1-1; TRBD1 aligns across 10 bases. The receptor's source is a male donor in good health. The CDR3 protein is CAIDRGRDTEAFF. CDR3 nucleotide sequence: TGTGCCATCGACAGGGGGCGAGATACTGAAGCTTTCTTT.